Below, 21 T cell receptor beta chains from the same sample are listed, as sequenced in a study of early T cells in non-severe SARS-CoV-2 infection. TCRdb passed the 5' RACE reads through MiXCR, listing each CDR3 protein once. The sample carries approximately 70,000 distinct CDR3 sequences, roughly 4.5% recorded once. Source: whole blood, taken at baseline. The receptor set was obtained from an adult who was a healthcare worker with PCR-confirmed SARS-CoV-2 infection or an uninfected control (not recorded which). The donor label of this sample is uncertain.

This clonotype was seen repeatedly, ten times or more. The CDR3 reads CASSQDWGAINYGYTF. The DNA for the CDR3 is TGCGCCAGCAGCCAAGATTGGGGGGCTATTAACTATGGCTACACCTTC. J is TRBJ1-2 and V is TRBV4-3; D is perhaps TRBD1 (6 bases). The V gene lost 0 bases and the J gene lost 1 base, with 12 bases spanning the gap. This CDR3 region has 16 residues. CDR1 is LGHNA, CDR2 YSLEER, per germline.

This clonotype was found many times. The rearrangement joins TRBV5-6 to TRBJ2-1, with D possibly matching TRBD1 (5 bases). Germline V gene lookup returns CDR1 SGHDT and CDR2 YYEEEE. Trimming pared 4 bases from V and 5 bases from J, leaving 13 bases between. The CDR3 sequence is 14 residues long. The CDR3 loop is CASSQGPGNNEQFF. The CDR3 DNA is TGTGCCAGCAGCCAGGGCCCCGGCAACAATGAGCAGTTCTTC.

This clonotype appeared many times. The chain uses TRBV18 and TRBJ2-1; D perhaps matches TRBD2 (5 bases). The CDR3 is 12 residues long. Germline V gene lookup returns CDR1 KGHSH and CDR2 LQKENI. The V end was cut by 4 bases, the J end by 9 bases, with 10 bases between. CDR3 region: CASSLYRGEQFF. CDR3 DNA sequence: TGTGCCAGCTCACTGTACCGGGGTGAGCAGTTCTTC.

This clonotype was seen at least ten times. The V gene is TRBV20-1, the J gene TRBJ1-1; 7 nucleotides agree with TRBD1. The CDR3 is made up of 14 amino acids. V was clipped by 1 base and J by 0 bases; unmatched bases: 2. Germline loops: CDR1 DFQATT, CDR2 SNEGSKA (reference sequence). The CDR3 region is CSARGDSMNTEAFF. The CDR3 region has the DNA TGCAGTGCTAGAGGGGACAGCATGAACACTGAAGCTTTCTTT.

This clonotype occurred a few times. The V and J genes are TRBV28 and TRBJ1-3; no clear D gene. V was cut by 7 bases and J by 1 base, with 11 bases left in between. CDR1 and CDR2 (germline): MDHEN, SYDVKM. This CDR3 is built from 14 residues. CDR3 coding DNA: TGTGCCAGCATTGGAGGTGGTTCTGGAAACACCATATATTTT. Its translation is CASIGGGSGNTIYF.

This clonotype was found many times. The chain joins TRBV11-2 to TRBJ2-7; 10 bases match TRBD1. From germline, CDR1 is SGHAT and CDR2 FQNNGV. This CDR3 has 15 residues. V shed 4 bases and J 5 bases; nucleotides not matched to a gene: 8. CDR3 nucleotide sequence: TGTGCCAGCAGCTCCCGGGACAGGGGATACAACGAGCAGTACTTC. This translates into CASSSRDRGYNEQYF.

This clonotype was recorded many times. The CDR3 DNA sequence: TGTGCCACCGAGGGGACAGGGTTGAATAAGCAGTTCTTC. Protein: CATEGTGLNKQFF. The chain has TRBV6-1 and TRBJ2-1, with TRBD1 matching over 9 bases. Germline CDR1 reads MNHNS; CDR2 reads SASEGT. The V and J ends lost 10 bases and 11 bases, in that order; junction bases with no gene match: 12. This CDR3 region has 13 residues.

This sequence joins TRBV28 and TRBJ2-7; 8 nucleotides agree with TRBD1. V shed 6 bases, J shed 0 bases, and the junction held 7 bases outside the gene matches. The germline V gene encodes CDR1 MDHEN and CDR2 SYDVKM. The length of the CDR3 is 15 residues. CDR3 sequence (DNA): TGTGCCAGCAGGGACTACAGGGGGAGCTCCTACGAGCAGTACTTC. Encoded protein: CASRDYRGSSYEQYF.

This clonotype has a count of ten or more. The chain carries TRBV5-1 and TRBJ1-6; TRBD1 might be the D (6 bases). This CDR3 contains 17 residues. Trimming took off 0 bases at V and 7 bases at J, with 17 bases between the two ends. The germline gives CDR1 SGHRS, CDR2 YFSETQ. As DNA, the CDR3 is TGCGCCAGCAGCTTGGGAGTTGTCGGCAGGGGAAATTCACCCCTCCACTTT. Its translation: CASSLGVVGRGNSPLHF.

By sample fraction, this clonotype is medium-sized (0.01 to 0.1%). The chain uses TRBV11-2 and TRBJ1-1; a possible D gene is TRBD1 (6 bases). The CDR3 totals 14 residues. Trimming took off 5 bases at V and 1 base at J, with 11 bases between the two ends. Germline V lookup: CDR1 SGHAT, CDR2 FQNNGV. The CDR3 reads CASSLDRWNTEAFF. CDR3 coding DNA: TGTGCCAGCAGCCTCGACAGGTGGAACACTGAAGCTTTCTTT.

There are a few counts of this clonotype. CDR3 region: CASSLRGENTGELFF. The CDR3 DNA reads as TGTGCCAGCAGCTTACGCGGAGAAAACACCGGGGAGCTGTTTTTT. The chain employs TRBV13 and TRBJ2-2; the D is unclear. Germline CDR1 is PRHDT and CDR2 is FYEKMQ (reference sequence). V dropped 2 bases and J dropped 2 bases, with 9 bases sitting between them. The CDR3 has 15 residues.

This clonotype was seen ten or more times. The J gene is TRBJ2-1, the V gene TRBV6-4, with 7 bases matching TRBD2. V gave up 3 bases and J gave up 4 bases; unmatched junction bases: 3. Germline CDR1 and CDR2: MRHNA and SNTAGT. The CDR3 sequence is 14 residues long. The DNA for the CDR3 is TGTGCCAGCAGTGAGGCGGGGGATTACAATGAGCAGTTCTTC. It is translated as CASSEAGDYNEQFF.

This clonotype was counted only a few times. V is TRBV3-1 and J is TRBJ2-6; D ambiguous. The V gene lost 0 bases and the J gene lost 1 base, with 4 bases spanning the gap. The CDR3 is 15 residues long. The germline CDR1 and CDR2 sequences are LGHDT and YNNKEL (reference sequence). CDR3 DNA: TGTGCCAGCAGCCAAGATCAGTCTGGGGCCAACGTCCTGACTTTC. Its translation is CASSQDQSGANVLTF.

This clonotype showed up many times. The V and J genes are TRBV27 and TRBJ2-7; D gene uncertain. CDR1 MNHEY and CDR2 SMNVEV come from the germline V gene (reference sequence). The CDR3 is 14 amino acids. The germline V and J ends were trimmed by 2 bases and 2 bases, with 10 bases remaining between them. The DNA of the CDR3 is TGTGCCAGCAGTTTAGCCCCCCTCCCCTACGAGCAGTACTTC. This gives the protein CASSLAPLPYEQYF.

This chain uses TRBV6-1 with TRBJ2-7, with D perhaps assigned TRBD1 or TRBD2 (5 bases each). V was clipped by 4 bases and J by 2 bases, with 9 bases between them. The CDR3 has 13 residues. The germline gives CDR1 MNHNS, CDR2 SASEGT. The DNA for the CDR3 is TGTGCCAGCAGTGGTCGGGGACCCTACGAGCAGTACTTC. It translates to CASSGRGPYEQYF.

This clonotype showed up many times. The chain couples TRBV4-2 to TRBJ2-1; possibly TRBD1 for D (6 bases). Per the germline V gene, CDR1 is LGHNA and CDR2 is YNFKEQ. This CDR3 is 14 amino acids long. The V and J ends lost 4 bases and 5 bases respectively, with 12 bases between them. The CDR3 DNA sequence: TGTGCCAGCAGCCCACTGGACAGCGACAATGAGCAGTTCTTC. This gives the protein CASSPLDSDNEQFF.

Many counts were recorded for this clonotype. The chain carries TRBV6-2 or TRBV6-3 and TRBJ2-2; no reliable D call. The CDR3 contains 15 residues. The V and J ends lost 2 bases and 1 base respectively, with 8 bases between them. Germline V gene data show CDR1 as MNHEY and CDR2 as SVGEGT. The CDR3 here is CASSYPHENTGELFF. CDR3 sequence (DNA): TGTGCCAGCAGTTACCCTCACGAGAACACCGGGGAGCTGTTTTTT.

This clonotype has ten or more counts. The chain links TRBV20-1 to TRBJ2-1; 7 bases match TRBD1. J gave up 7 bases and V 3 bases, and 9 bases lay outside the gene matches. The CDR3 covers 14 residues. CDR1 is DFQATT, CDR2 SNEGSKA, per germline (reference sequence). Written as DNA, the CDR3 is TGCAGTGCTAGGTTCAGGGGGTCGGTGAATGAGCAGTTCTTC. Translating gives CSARFRGSVNEQFF.

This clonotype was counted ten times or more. CDR3 in amino acids: CSVGTGDAYGYTF. CDR3 sequence (DNA): TGCAGCGTTGGGACAGGGGATGCCTATGGCTACACCTTC. The rearrangement uses TRBV29-1 and TRBJ1-2, with 9 bases lining up with TRBD1. The germline gives CDR1 SQVTM, CDR2 ANQGSEA. V lost 4 bases to trimming and J lost 4 bases; unmatched junction nucleotides: 4. The CDR3 totals 13 residues. Full variable domain (outside the CDR3, taken from reference TRBV29-1 and TRBJ1-2): SAVISQKPSRDICQRGTSLTIQCQVDSQVTMMFWYRQQPGQSLTLIATANQGSEATYESGFVIDKFPISRPNLTFSTLTVSNMSPEDSSIYLCSVGTGDAYGYTFGSGTRLTVV.

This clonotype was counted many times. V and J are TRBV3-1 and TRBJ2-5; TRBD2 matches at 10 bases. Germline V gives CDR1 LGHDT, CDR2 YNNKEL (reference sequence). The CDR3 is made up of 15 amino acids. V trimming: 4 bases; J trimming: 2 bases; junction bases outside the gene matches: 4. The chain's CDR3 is CASSPSSGRQETQYF. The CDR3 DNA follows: TGTGCCAGCAGCCCATCTAGCGGGAGACAAGAGACCCAGTACTTC.

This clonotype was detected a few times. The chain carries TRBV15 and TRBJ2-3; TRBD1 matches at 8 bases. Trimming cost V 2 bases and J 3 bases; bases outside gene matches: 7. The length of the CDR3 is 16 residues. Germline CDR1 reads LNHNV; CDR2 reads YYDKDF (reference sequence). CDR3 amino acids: CATSRRQGMMTDTQYF. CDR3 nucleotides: TGTGCCACCAGCAGACGACAGGGGATGATGACAGATACGCAGTATTTT.